Listed below are T cell receptor beta chains from one sample, sequenced in a study of cytomegalovirus exposure and HLA in healthy donors. TCRdb's table, derived via immunoSEQ multiplex PCR, lists solely in-frame clones and lacks some. The sample includes 160,000 or so clones, 80% to 90% of them seen just once. Material: PBMCs. Receptors originate from a man aged 18-30 years in good health and CMV-seronegative. The CDR3 runs from the conserved cysteine through the conserved F or W. Fields, in order: V gene, D gene, J gene, clone size, CDR3 protein, CDR3 DNA. The D gene is left open where the match is weak. Clone size appears in some rows only: once, few, many, or a class for an expanded clone.

V gene: TRBV9
D gene: TRBD1
J gene: TRBJ1-2
clone size: NA
CDR3 protein: CASSAYRGLDYGYTF
CDR3 DNA: TGTGCCAGCAGCGCCTACAGGGGCTTGGACTATGGCTACACCTTC

V gene: TRBV6-5
D gene: NA
J gene: TRBJ1-2
clone size: NA
CDR3 protein: CASSERGNYGYTF
CDR3 DNA: TGTGCCAGCAGTGAGCGAGGGAACTATGGCTACACCTTC

V gene: TRBV4-1
D gene: NA
J gene: TRBJ2-7
clone size: few
CDR3 protein: CASSQELGNPYEQYF
CDR3 DNA: TGCGCCAGCAGCCAAGAGCTCGGGAATCCCTACGAGCAGTACTTC

V gene: TRBV28
D gene: NA
J gene: TRBJ2-7
clone size: many
CDR3 protein: CASSPPGFYEQYF
CDR3 DNA: TGTGCCAGCAGTCCCCCGGGTTTCTACGAGCAGTACTTC

V gene: TRBV9
D gene: NA
J gene: TRBJ2-2
clone size: NA
CDR3 protein: CASSVRTGELFF
CDR3 DNA: TGTGCCAGCAGCGTACGGACCGGGGAGCTGTTTTTT

V gene: TRBV29-1
D gene: NA
J gene: TRBJ2-7
clone size: NA
CDR3 protein: CSVVQGFNSYEQYF
CDR3 DNA: TGCAGCGTTGTACAGGGTTTTAACTCCTACGAGCAGTACTTC

V gene: TRBV10-3
D gene: TRBD1
J gene: TRBJ1-5
clone size: NA
CDR3 protein: CAMGTGDWGQPQHF
CDR3 DNA: TGTGCCATGGGGACAGGGGATTGGGGTCAGCCCCAGCATTTT

V gene: TRBV7-2
D gene: NA
J gene: TRBJ2-7
clone size: NA
CDR3 protein: CASSFGRGSYEQYF
CDR3 DNA: TGTGCCAGCAGCTTTGGCAGGGGCTCCTACGAGCAGTACTTC

V gene: TRBV6-4
D gene: TRBD1
J gene: TRBJ2-1
clone size: NA
CDR3 protein: CASRQDRGLLNEQFF
CDR3 DNA: TGTGCCAGTCGCCAGGACAGGGGGCTCCTCAATGAGCAGTTCTTC

V gene: TRBV28
D gene: NA
J gene: TRBJ1-5
clone size: NA
CDR3 protein: CASSTSRPVFQPQHF
CDR3 DNA: TGTGCCAGCAGTACCTCTAGGCCGGTTTTCCAGCCCCAGCATTTT

V gene: TRBV2
D gene: NA
J gene: TRBJ2-7
clone size: NA
CDR3 protein: CASITEKTGREQYF
CDR3 DNA: TGTGCCAGCATCACCGAGAAAACAGGGCGCGAGCAGTACTTC

V gene: TRBV7-2
D gene: NA
J gene: TRBJ2-7
clone size: NA
CDR3 protein: CASSRDRAGYEQYF
CDR3 DNA: TGTGCCAGCAGCCGTGACAGAGCAGGCTACGAGCAGTACTTC

V gene: TRBV5-5
D gene: NA
J gene: TRBJ1-2
clone size: NA
CDR3 protein: CASSLDRDDQGYTF
CDR3 DNA: TGTGCCAGCAGCTTGGACAGGGATGATCAGGGCTACACCTTC

V gene: TRBV4-1
D gene: NA
J gene: TRBJ1-1
clone size: NA
CDR3 protein: CASSQDLNTEAFF
CDR3 DNA: TGCGCCAGCAGCCAAGACTTGAACACTGAAGCTTTCTTT